The TCR beta chain under discussion was sequenced for a study of T cells in Graves' hyperthyroidism and ophthalmopathy. This clonotype was observed many times. The antigen remains unidentified. Germline V lookup: CDR1 LNHNV, CDR2 YYDKDF (reference sequence). The CDR3 consists of 16 residues. Losses at the gene ends were 4 bases for V and 7 bases for J; bases not matched to a gene: 13. Regarding the study as a whole: Also found in blood were most expanded thyroid clonotypes above 0.001. Ophthalmopathy was predicted by the model a median of roughly 6.6 months ahead of onset.

From RNA transcripts, TCR beta CDR3 regions were amplified. TCR CDR3 regions were first amplified by RT-PCR with HTBI primers. From the multiplex PCR reads, TCRdb called clonotypes with MiXCR, one entry per CDR3 protein. The repertoire has about 640,000 distinct CDR3 sequences, roughly 46% of them found once; the top ten carry about 7%. The chain couples TRBV15 to TRBJ1-5; 7 bases are shared with TRBD1. What was sequenced was peripheral blood or thyroid tissue (not recorded which). The TCR was taken from an adult man with Graves' disease, either hyperthyroidism or ophthalmopathy (not recorded which). The chain's CDR3 is CATSKGNRGQGQPQHF. The CDR3 DNA sequence: TGTGCCACCAGCAAAGGGAACAGGGGACAAGGGCAGCCCCAGCATTTT. Drawing the rest from reference TRBV15 and TRBJ1-5, the complete variable domain is DAMVIQNPRYQVTQFGKPVTLSCSQTLNHNVMYWYQQKSSQAPKLLFHYYDKDFNNEADTPDNFQSRRPNTSFCFLDIRSPGLGDTAMYLCATSKGNRGQGQPQHFGDGTRLSIL.